This passage covers 8 T cell receptor beta chains from one sample sequenced in a study of blood T cell repertoires in COVID-19. The protocol was immunoSEQ multiplex PCR, while the TCRdb copy is restricted to in-frame clones and leaves out a portion. Here the sample spans 300,000 to 400,000 clones, less than 90% being singletons. Sequenced: peripheral blood. The receptors here all came from a woman aged 55-75 years with COVID-19, enrolled during active disease.

This clone was recorded once. This sequence joins TRBV3-1 (or the pseudogene TRBV3-2) and TRBJ1-2, with TRBD1 matching 7 bases. CDR1 LGHDT and CDR2 YNNKEL come from the germline V gene (reference sequence). The CDR3 loop spans 16 amino acids. J gave up 5 bases and V 4 bases, and 13 bases lay outside the gene matches. The CDR3 here is CASSPAPGQPRYGYTF. The CDR3 DNA reads TGTGCCAGCAGCCCGGCCCCGGGACAGCCGAGATATGGCTACACCTTC.

The gene calls are TRBV5-1 and TRBJ2-2, with D possibly being TRBD1 (5 bases). The CDR3 is 15 residues long. Germline lookup yields CDR1 SGHRS and CDR2 YFSETQ. V lost 6 bases, J lost 7 bases, and 19 bases lay in between. The CDR3 loop is CASTKGPSVGGELFF. In DNA form, the CDR3 reads TGCGCCAGCACCAAGGGGCCTTCGGTGGGCGGGGAGCTGTTTTTT.

The gene calls are TRBV10-3 and TRBJ1-2; D may be TRBD1 (6 bases). CDR1 ENHRY and CDR2 SYGVKD come from the germline V gene. V lost 2 bases and J lost 7, with 11 bases in between. The CDR3 has 13 residues. The CDR3 loop is CAISEGTNGGYTF. In DNA form, the CDR3 reads TGTGCCATCAGTGAGGGGACAAATGGTGGCTACACCTTC.

The chain joins TRBV15 to TRBJ2-5; 12 bases agree with TRBD2. Germline values: CDR1 LNHNV, CDR2 YYDKDF (reference sequence). This CDR3 region has 15 residues. The ends lost 5 bases at V and 3 bases at J; junction bases unmatched: 4. The CDR3 protein is CATSVRLAGEETQYF. The DNA of the CDR3 is TGTGCCACCAGCGTTCGACTAGCGGGGGAAGAGACCCAGTACTTC.

This chain's CDR3 is CASGTQDYTDTQYF. For the CDR3, the DNA is TGCGCCAGCGGAACACAGGACTACACAGATACGCAGTATTTT. V gene TRBV5-1 combines with J gene TRBJ2-3; D is possibly TRBD2 (6 bases). Germline V lookup: CDR1 SGHRS, CDR2 YFSETQ. This CDR3 is built from 14 residues. Trimming removed 7 bases at V and 2 bases at J, with 14 bases between.

This clone was seen only once. V usage is TRBV5-1 and J usage is TRBJ2-7; no definite D call. CDR1 and CDR2 from the germline V gene are SGHRS and YFSETQ. This CDR3 has 11 residues. Trimming removed 5 bases from V and 5 bases from J, with 8 bases in between. For the CDR3, the DNA is TGCGCCAGCAGGTTTGAGGACGAGCAGTACTTC. Encoded protein: CASRFEDEQYF.

The chain is built from TRBV7-9 and TRBJ1-1; unclear D gene. Trimming took 4 bases from V and 4 from J, leaving 10 bases between them. Germline CDR1 reads SEHNR; CDR2 reads FQNEAQ (reference sequence). This CDR3 comprises 13 residues. In DNA, the CDR3 is TGTGCCAGCAGCTCTAGCCTAACCACTGAAGCTTTCTTT. Its protein is CASSSSLTTEAFF.

The chain has TRBV18 and TRBJ1-1; 9 nucleotides line up with TRBD1. Germline CDR1 and CDR2: KGHSH and LQKENI. With 3 bases clipped from V and 7 bases from J, the junction kept 9 bases outside the gene matches. The CDR3 spans 15 residues. The CDR3 sequence is CASSPPRRTGVEAFF. Written as DNA, the CDR3 is TGTGCCAGCTCACCTCCTCGTAGGACAGGGGTTGAAGCTTTCTTT.